The rows below give T cell receptor beta chains drawn from one sample of a study of blood T cell repertoires in COVID-19. Some clones are missing from TCRdb's copy, which holds only in-frame ones; the method was immunoSEQ multiplex PCR. The sample consists of around 150,000 clones, around 76% of them appearing once. Sequencing input: peripheral blood. Every receptor here comes from a man in his sixties with acute or convalescent COVID-19. Both conserved end residues are part of each CDR3. D genes are given only for firm matches. Size is omitted from some rows. Given values are once, few, many or a class for expanded clones.

clone size	V gene	J gene	D gene	CDR3 protein	CDR3 DNA
NA	TRBV27	TRBJ2-3	TRBD2	CASSLSSGITDTQYF	TGTGCCAGCAGTTTATCTAGCGGGATCACAGATACGCAGTATTTT
NA	TRBV9	TRBJ2-1	NA	CASSVAHSSYNEQFF	TGTGCCAGCAGCGTAGCCCACAGCTCCTACAATGAGCAGTTCTTC
NA	TRBV5-1	TRBJ2-1	NA	CASSLEANSYNEQFF	TGCGCCAGCAGCTTGGAAGCCAACTCCTACAATGAGCAGTTCTTC
NA	TRBV18	TRBJ2-7	NA	CASSPGRGGSYEQYF	TGTGCCAGCTCACCAGGAAGAGGGGGCTCCTACGAGCAGTACTTC
once	TRBV29-1	TRBJ1-1	NA	CSAQENTEAFF	TGCAGCGCGCAGGAGAACACTGAAGCTTTCTTT
NA	TRBV24-1	TRBJ2-3	TRBD2	CATSDLSGRGTDTQYF	TGTGCCACCAGTGATTTAAGCGGGAGGGGAACAGATACGCAGTATTTT
once	TRBV28	TRBJ1-1	TRBD1	CASRRAGGEAFF	TGTGCCAGCAGGCGGGCAGGGGGTGAAGCTTTCTTT
NA	TRBV12-2	TRBJ2-4	NA	CASRPSAAVAKNIQYF	TGTGCAAGTCGCCCCTCAGCGGCTGTAGCCAAAAACATTCAGTACTTC
NA	TRBV5-1	TRBJ2-2	TRBD2	CASSFGLAGTGELFF	TGCGCCAGCAGCTTTGGGCTAGCGGGAACCGGGGAGCTGTTTTTT
NA	TRBV4-2	TRBJ2-5	TRBD2	CASSLGVAGEETQYF	TGTGCCAGCAGCCTCGGGGTAGCGGGAGAAGAGACCCAGTACTTC
few	TRBV28	TRBJ2-1	NA	CASRKPWGRTKYNEQFF	TGTGCCAGCAGGAAACCTTGGGGGAGGACGAAATACAATGAGCAGTTCTTC
once	TRBV3-1/TRBV3-2	TRBJ2-7	NA	CASSLSHGEQYF	TGTGCCAGCAGCCTTAGCCACGGGGAGCAGTACTTC
once	TRBV6-5	TRBJ2-5	NA	CASSLEGRRGQETQYF	TGTGCCAGCAGTTTGGAGGGACGTAGAGGCCAAGAGACCCAGTACTTC
NA	TRBV2	TRBJ1-5	NA	CASSLQGSNQPQHF	TGTGCCAGCAGCCTACAGGGCAGCAATCAGCCCCAGCATTTT
few	TRBV28	TRBJ1-5	NA	CASSFPGDSQPQHF	TGTGCCAGCAGTTTTCCGGGGGATAGTCAGCCCCAGCATTTT
NA	TRBV29-1	TRBJ2-1	NA	CSVVAREKYNEQFF	TGCAGCGTTGTCGCGCGGGAAAAATACAATGAGCAGTTCTTC
once	TRBV7-9	TRBJ1-4	TRBD1	CASSSQGAEKLFF	TGTGCCAGCAGCTCACAGGGGGCTGAAAAACTGTTTTTT
few	TRBV27	TRBJ2-7	NA	CASSPPDRTYEQYF	TGTGCCAGCAGTCCCCCGGACAGAACCTACGAGCAGTACTTC
NA	TRBV12-3/TRBV12-4	TRBJ2-5	NA	CASSPVVETQYF	TGTGCCAGCAGCCCCGTTGTTGAGACCCAGTACTTC
NA	TRBV5-1	TRBJ2-7	TRBD2	CASSPGLGYEQYF	TGCGCCAGCAGCCCGGGACTAGGCTACGAGCAGTACTTC
NA	TRBV14	TRBJ1-6	NA	CASSQGPRNNSPLHF	TGTGCCAGCAGCCAAGGCCCCAGGAATAATTCACCCCTCCACTTT
NA	TRBV24-1	TRBJ1-5	NA	CATSGAHSNQPQHF	TGTGCCACCAGTGGGGCCCATAGCAATCAGCCCCAGCATTTT
NA	TRBV2	TRBJ1-2	NA	CASSESVYGYTF	TGTGCCAGCAGTGAGTCGGTCTATGGCTACACCTTC
NA	TRBV9	TRBJ1-5	NA	CASSVGQNQPQHF	TGTGCCAGCAGCGTAGGACAGAATCAGCCCCAGCATTTT
NA	TRBV30	TRBJ2-2	NA	CAWSVLDAGAGTGELFF	TGTGCCTGGAGTGTACTGGATGCCGGCGCGGGGACCGGGGAGCTGTTTTTT
NA	TRBV28	TRBJ2-7	TRBD2	CASSLRAGTSEQYF	TGTGCCAGCAGTTTACGAGCGGGAACGTCCGAGCAGTACTTC
NA	TRBV6-6	TRBJ2-7	NA	CASRDPFGSTWEQYF	TGTGCCAGCAGGGACCCGTTCGGGAGCACGTGGGAGCAGTACTTC
NA	TRBV7-3	TRBJ2-3	NA	CASSLTTVDTQYF	TGTGCCAGCAGCTTAACGACAGTAGATACGCAGTATTTT
NA	TRBV9	TRBJ1-6	TRBD1	CASSLGLGTDNSPLHF	TGTGCCAGCAGCCTAGGACTAGGGACAGATAATTCACCCCTCCACTTT
NA	TRBV27	TRBJ2-5	TRBD1	CASRLQGAGETQYF	TGTGCCAGCAGACTACAGGGGGCTGGGGAGACCCAGTACTTC
NA	TRBV6-5	TRBJ2-3	NA	CASSYSKHLTDTQYF	TGTGCCAGCAGTTACTCGAAACATCTCACAGATACGCAGTATTTT
NA	TRBV9	TRBJ2-7	NA	CASSAATGRYEQYF	TGTGCCAGCAGCGCCGCGACAGGTCGCTACGAGCAGTACTTC
NA	TRBV18	TRBJ1-2	TRBD1	CASSLDRDYGYTF	TGTGCCAGCTCCCTGGACAGGGACTATGGCTACACCTTC
NA	TRBV5-1	TRBJ2-6	NA	CASSLYQDTSGANVLTF	TGCGCCAGCAGCTTATATCAGGATACCTCTGGGGCCAACGTCCTGACTTTC
NA	TRBV4-2	TRBJ2-1	TRBD2	CASSQDLVTSGSRNEQFF	TGTGCCAGCAGCCAAGATCTTGTAACTAGCGGGAGTAGAAATGAGCAGTTCTTC
NA	TRBV29-1	TRBJ2-7	NA	CSVEDVQGNEQYF	TGCAGCGTTGAAGATGTGCAGGGCAACGAGCAGTACTTC
NA	TRBV19	TRBJ2-1	NA	CASSLTGYPPYNEQFF	TGTGCCAGTAGCCTTACAGGGTACCCACCTTACAATGAGCAGTTCTTC
NA	TRBV5-1	TRBJ2-7	NA	CASSLGVSYEQYF	TGCGCCAGCAGCTTGGGTGTATCCTACGAGCAGTACTTC
NA	TRBV27	TRBJ2-7	TRBD2	CASSPLLAGSYEQYF	TGTGCCAGCAGTCCCTTGCTAGCGGGCAGCTACGAGCAGTACTTC
NA	TRBV19	TRBJ1-4	TRBD1	CASTPTGAQGEKLFF	TGTGCCAGTACCCCGACAGGGGCGCAAGGTGAAAAACTGTTTTTT
NA	TRBV19	TRBJ2-2	TRBD2	CASSPYTPHLGGRAYNELFF	TGTGCCAGTAGTCCCTATACCCCCCATCTAGGCGGGAGGGCCTACAACGAGCTGTTTTTT
NA	TRBV5-5	TRBJ2-5	NA	CASSFDSSATQYF	TGTGCCAGCAGCTTTGATTCCAGTGCGACCCAGTACTTC
few	TRBV5-1	TRBJ1-2	TRBD1	CASSLSTGAPRDGYTF	TGCGCCAGCAGCTTGTCAACAGGGGCCCCCCGGGATGGCTACACCTTC
NA	TRBV5-4	TRBJ2-1	NA	CASSLDGQSSYNEQFF	TGTGCCAGCAGCTTGGATGGGCAGAGCTCCTACAATGAGCAGTTCTTC
few	TRBV2	TRBJ1-1	NA	CASSDRGGEAFF	TGTGCCAGCAGTGACAGGGGCGGTGAAGCTTTCTTT
NA	TRBV2	TRBJ1-3	TRBD1	CASSDGQGAPGNTIYF	TGTGCCAGCAGTGATGGTCAGGGGGCGCCGGGAAACACCATATATTTT
NA	TRBV9	TRBJ2-2	NA	CASSVGGATNTGELFF	TGTGCCAGCAGCGTAGGCGGAGCGACTAACACCGGGGAGCTGTTTTTT
NA	TRBV28	TRBJ2-7	NA	CASSFWRDSNEQYF	TGTGCCAGCAGTTTTTGGCGGGATAGCAACGAGCAGTACTTC
NA	TRBV7-9	TRBJ1-6	TRBD1	CASSQQGDNSPLHF	TGTGCCAGCAGCCAACAGGGGGACAATTCACCCCTCCACTTT
once	TRBV29-1	TRBJ1-2	TRBD1	CSVEAGQISYGYTF	TGCAGCGTTGAGGCGGGACAGATTTCCTATGGCTACACCTTC
few	TRBV7-2	TRBJ2-1	NA	CASSSRLGLNEQFF	TGTGCCAGCAGCTCTCGGTTGGGACTCAATGAGCAGTTCTTC
NA	TRBV15	TRBJ1-1	NA	CATSTQGGTEAFF	TGTGCCACCAGCACCCAAGGGGGCACTGAAGCTTTCTTT
NA	TRBV29-1	TRBJ2-5	TRBD2	CSAGASGAQETQYF	TGCAGCGCCGGGGCCAGCGGGGCCCAAGAGACCCAGTACTTC
few	TRBV19	TRBJ1-2	NA	CASSTRFYGYTF	TGTGCCAGTAGTACTCGTTTCTATGGCTACACCTTC
NA	TRBV7-9	TRBJ1-5	NA	CASSPNSNQPQHF	TGTGCCAGCAGCCCTAATAGCAATCAGCCCCAGCATTTT